These T cell receptor beta chains were read from a single sample in a study of blood T cell repertoires in COVID-19. TCRdb's copy holds only in-frame clones and misses some; the assay was immunoSEQ multiplex PCR. Of approximately 49,000 clones listed, approximately 70% are singletons. Material: peripheral blood. These receptors originate from a woman aged 70-85 years with acute or convalescent COVID-19. The CDR3 runs from the conserved cysteine through the conserved F or W. D genes are given only for firm matches. Not every row has a clone size; where given, it reads once, few, many or a size class.

clone size	V gene	J gene	D gene	CDR3 DNA	CDR3 protein
-	TRBV7-2	TRBJ1-2	-	TGTGCCAGCAGCTTAGGGGGGGTTACCTATGGCTACACCTTC	CASSLGGVTYGYTF
-	TRBV6-6	TRBJ2-5	-	TGTGCCAGCAGTGTAGGAGCGGAGACCCAGTACTTC	CASSVGAETQYF
-	TRBV7-3	TRBJ2-2	-	TGTGCCAGCAGCTTATATGAGGGCCGCCTGAACACCGGGGAGCTGTTTTTT	CASSLYEGRLNTGELFF
-	TRBV19	TRBJ2-7	TRBD2	TGTGCCAGTAGTGCCGGGGGGGGGCAGAACCACGAGCAGTACTTC	CASSAGGGQNHEQYF
few	TRBV7-9	TRBJ1-6	TRBD1	TGTGCCAGCAGCTACGGGACAGGGGGCGGAATGGATAATTCACCCCTCCACTTT	CASSYGTGGGMDNSPLHF
many	TRBV7-2	TRBJ2-1	-	TGTGCCAGCAGCTTAGGGTTTAGGGGACTCGAGCAGTTCTTC	CASSLGFRGLEQFF
-	TRBV2	TRBJ2-4	-	TGTGCCGCCGGTCTAGCCAAAAACATTCAGTACTTC	CAAGLAKNIQYF
-	TRBV6-6	TRBJ1-6	-	TGTGCCAGCAGCCTAGGGGGCTCCTATAATTCACCCCTCCACTTT	CASSLGGSYNSPLHF
-	TRBV20-1	TRBJ2-5	TRBD2	TGCAGTGCTAGTACAACTAGCGGAGACCAAGAGACCCAGTACTTC	CSASTTSGDQETQYF
-	TRBV30	TRBJ2-2	TRBD2	TGTGCCTGGATTGAGAGCGGGAGGCAGAACACCGGGGAGCTGTTTTTT	CAWIESGRQNTGELFF
-	TRBV6-2/TRBV6-3	TRBJ2-4	-	TGTGCCAGCAGTTACAAGGCCGGGCTAGCTTCTTACCAAAACATTCAGTACTTC	CASSYKAGLASYQNIQYF
-	TRBV7-2	TRBJ2-3	-	TGTGCCAGCAGCTTTTGGGGCTTAACAGATACGCAGTATTTT	CASSFWGLTDTQYF
-	TRBV19	TRBJ1-2	-	TGTGCCAGTAGTATAGAAACGGGGAACTATGGCTACACCTTC	CASSIETGNYGYTF
-	TRBV24-1	TRBJ2-3	-	TGTGCCACTTCCGGACAGCGCCAATCGCACACGCAGTATTTT	CATSGQRQSHTQYF
-	TRBV2	TRBJ1-4	TRBD1	TGTGCCAGCAGCCGGGACAGGGACCCCCATGAAGGAAAACTGTTTTTT	CASSRDRDPHEGKLFF
-	TRBV6-1	TRBJ2-2	-	TGTGCCAGCAGTGAACAGGGGATCGGGGAGCTGTTTTTT	CASSEQGIGELFF
few	TRBV6-2/TRBV6-3	TRBJ2-5	TRBD2	TGTGCCAGCAGCCCGGGGGGGCGTGAGACCCAGTACTTC	CASSPGGRETQYF
-	TRBV7-3	TRBJ2-7	-	TGTGCCAGCAGCTCAGGGCCCGGGGGCGAGCAGTACTTC	CASSSGPGGEQYF
-	TRBV6-6	TRBJ2-7	-	TGTGCCAGCAGTTACTCGCAGGGATCCTACGAGCAGTACTTC	CASSYSQGSYEQYF
-	TRBV28	TRBJ2-5	TRBD2	TGTGCCAGCAGTCGGGTAGCGGGGGAAAACCAAGAGACCCAGTACTTC	CASSRVAGENQETQYF
once	TRBV11-3	TRBJ2-1	TRBD2	TGTGCCAGCAGCTTAAGCGGGAGTAAGGACAATGAGCAGTTCTTC	CASSLSGSKDNEQFF
once	TRBV20-1	TRBJ1-1	-	TGCAGTGCTAGAACACAGGGTGGTGCTTTCTTT	CSARTQGGAFF